The T cell receptor (beta chain) described here comes from a study of cytomegalovirus exposure and HLA in healthy donors. Notes on this clone: The antigen is unknown.

Study findings and constraints: A later analysis reported that several of the most significant clusters appeared to be linked to common viral pathogens, among them Epstein-Barr virus.

V was clipped by 4 bases and J by 3 bases, with 12 bases between them. Germline CDR1 reads MNHEY; CDR2 reads SVGAGI. This CDR3 spans 14 amino acids. Amplification used 60 Vbeta primers and 13 Jbeta primers. Measured with immunoSEQ multiplex PCR; TCRdb has only the in-frame clones, and not every one. This table has 120,000 to 150,000 clones, roughly 77% appearing once. Material: PBMCs. This sequence joins TRBV6-5 and TRBJ1-1, with D hard to call. The origin of this receptor is a man aged 40-55 years in good health and CMV-seronegative. The CDR3 bases are TGTGCCAGCAGTTTTCTCGGAGAGGACACTGAAGCTTTCTTT. As protein: CASSFLGEDTEAFF.